This T cell receptor (beta chain) was obtained from a study of OX40 agonist ivuxolimab in advanced cancers. Here immunoSEQ multiplex PCR was the method, and the copy in TCRdb shows in-frame clones only, minus some. The sample holds more than 55,000 clones, 85% to 90% seen once. This clone was found once. The V gene's germline CDR1 is SGHNT and CDR2 YYREEE (reference sequence). CDR3 length: 15 amino acids. J lost 3 bases, V lost 3 bases, and 9 bases had no gene match. The TCR was taken from an adult with an advanced solid tumor such as melanoma, head and neck, liver or kidney cancer. The specimen was CD4+ or CD8+ T cells sorted from blood, collected in a trial of the OX40 agonist ivuxolimab. The chain combines TRBV5-4 with TRBJ2-7; 7 nucleotides line up with TRBD2. The CDR3 region is CASSSGTISGYEQYF. The CDR3 bases are TGTGCCAGCAGCTCCGGGACTATCAGTGGCTACGAGCAGTACTTC.